The 21 T cell receptor beta chains listed next were all sequenced from one sample in a study of blood T cell repertoires in COVID-19. Profiling relied on immunoSEQ multiplex PCR, and the TCRdb table lists in-frame clones only, not all of them. The repertoire includes about 53,000 clones, 75% to 90% of them detected once, and around 5% sits in the top ten. Sequencing was done on a sample of peripheral blood. These receptors came from a man aged 55 to 70 with active COVID-19.

The chain carries TRBV9 and TRBJ2-1; D is possibly TRBD2 (5 bases). Germline CDR1 reads SGDLS; CDR2 reads YYNGEE. V was clipped by 0 bases and J by 3 bases, with 10 bases between them. There are 15 residues in the CDR3. The CDR3 DNA reads TGTGCCAGCAGCGTAGGCCCAGCGGACTACAATGAGCAGTTCTTC. Protein sequence: CASSVGPADYNEQFF.

The V call is TRBV2, the J call TRBJ1-5; 8 nucleotides agree with TRBD1. The CDR3 extends over 14 amino acids. The ends lost 5 bases at V and 4 bases at J; junction bases unmatched: 4. The germline V gene has CDR1 SNHLY and CDR2 FYNNEI. The CDR3: CASSRQGANQPQHF. The CDR3 nucleotides are TGTGCCAGCAGTCGGCAGGGGGCGAATCAGCCCCAGCATTTT.

The chain combines TRBV19 with TRBJ2-3; TRBD1 matches 9 bases. This CDR3 has 14 residues. From germline, CDR1 is LNHDA and CDR2 SQIVND (reference sequence). V lost 5 bases, J lost 6 bases, and 6 bases stayed unmatched. CDR3 amino acids: CASSGGTGKDTQYF. The CDR3 DNA sequence: TGTGCCAGTAGTGGGGGGACAGGGAAGGATACGCAGTATTTT.

The chain employs TRBV11-3 and TRBJ1-1; D might be TRBD1 (5 bases). The V and J ends lost 0 bases and 3 bases respectively, with 8 bases between them. Germline V gene sequence: CDR1 SGHNT, CDR2 YENEEA. This CDR3 is 14 amino acids long. CDR3 DNA: TGTGCCAGCAGCTTAGATGGCAGGGACACTGAAGCTTTCTTT. Amino acid sequence: CASSLDGRDTEAFF.

The CDR3 is CASSLVEGDGETQYF. Here the CDR3 DNA reads TGTGCCAGCAGCTTAGTCGAGGGTGACGGAGAGACCCAGTACTTC. This chain uses TRBV7-9 with TRBJ2-5; D might be TRBD2 (5 bases). The germline gives CDR1 SEHNR, CDR2 FQNEAQ (reference sequence). CDR3 length equals 15 residues. Trimming shortened V by 1 base and J by 4 bases, and 13 bases separated the two germline ends.

A few counts support this clone. The chain couples TRBV5-1 to TRBJ2-5; D might be TRBD1 (6 bases). Germline V lookup: CDR1 SGHRS, CDR2 YFSETQ. V was cut by 6 bases and J by 1 base, with 16 bases left in between. The CDR3 contains 15 residues. CDR3 nucleotides: TGCGCCAGCAACTACGCCGGGGACACCCAAGAGACCCAGTACTTC. It specifies CASNYAGDTQETQYF.

The chain is built from TRBV5-6 and TRBJ1-5, with D possibly being TRBD1 (5 bases). The V end lost 5 bases, the J end lost 0 bases, and 18 bases lay between the germline ends. CDR1 is SGHDT and CDR2 is YYEEEE in the germline V gene. The CDR3 covers 17 residues. CDR3 amino acids: CASSGWVDRDSNQPQHF. CDR3 bases: TGTGCCAGCAGTGGATGGGTTGACAGAGATAGCAATCAGCCCCAGCATTTT.

In DNA form, the CDR3 reads TGTGCCAGCAACTCAGGACAGATAAACACTGAAGCTTTCTTT. This translates into CASNSGQINTEAFF. This chain joins TRBV6-5 and TRBJ1-1; TRBD1 is a possible D gene (6 bases). V lost 7 bases and J 2 bases, leaving 14 bases between the germline ends. The germline V gene has CDR1 MNHEY and CDR2 SVGAGI. The CDR3 covers 14 residues.

V usage is TRBV28 and J usage is TRBJ2-5, with 11 nucleotides matching TRBD1. Germline-derived CDR1 and CDR2 are MDHEN and SYDVKM. V dropped 5 bases and J dropped 5; count of bases not matched to a gene: 10. The CDR3 contains 16 residues. CDR3 sequence reads: CASSAAGQGARETQYF. DNA of the CDR3: TGTGCCAGCAGTGCCGCCGGACAGGGGGCTAGGGAGACCCAGTACTTC.

The chain is built from TRBV7-9 and TRBJ1-2, with 8 bases that match TRBD1. There are 14 residues in the CDR3. Germline CDR1 is SEHNR and CDR2 is FQNEAQ (reference sequence). Unmatched junction bases numbered 4, after V lost 0 bases and J lost 7 bases. The CDR3 here is CASSLAGQEVGYTF. In DNA form, the CDR3 reads TGTGCCAGCAGCTTAGCGGGACAGGAGGTTGGCTACACCTTC.

The V gene is TRBV9, the J gene TRBJ2-2, with D possibly TRBD1 on 5 matching bases. Trimming removed 3 bases from V and 3 bases from J, with 12 bases in between. The CDR3 consists of 15 residues. The germline V gene has CDR1 SGDLS and CDR2 YYNGEE. CDR3 nucleotide sequence: TGTGCCAGCAGCGCGCAGGGATCCCACACCGGGGAGCTGTTTTTT. Translating it yields CASSAQGSHTGELFF. The full variable domain, completed using reference TRBV9 and TRBJ2-2, is DSGVTQTPKHLITATGQRVTLRCSPRSGDLSVYWYQQSLDQGLQFLIQYYNGEERAKGNILERFSAQQFPDLHSELNLSSLELGDSALYFCASSAQGSHTGELFFGEGSRLTVL.

J is TRBJ1-1 and V is TRBV7-3; 8 bases map to TRBD1. Germline trimming cut 4 bases from V and 1 base from J; bases unmatched to any gene: 2. Germline loops: CDR1 SGHTA, CDR2 FQGTGA. This CDR3 is built from 14 residues. This CDR3 reads CASSSTGANTEAFF. The DNA for the CDR3 is TGTGCCAGCAGCTCGACAGGGGCGAACACTGAAGCTTTCTTT.

The rearrangement uses TRBV28 and TRBJ2-7; D remains ambiguous. Trimming stripped 5 bases from V and 0 bases from J, with 17 bases between. Per the germline V gene, CDR1 is MDHEN and CDR2 is SYDVKM. This CDR3 is built from 16 residues. DNA of the CDR3: TGTGCCAGCAGTCTCCGTAGACTGACCTCCTCCTACGAGCAGTACTTC. Amino acids: CASSLRRLTSSYEQYF.

The rearrangement uses TRBV2 and TRBJ2-7; 7 nucleotides align to TRBD2. Germline V CDR1 and CDR2: SNHLY, FYNNEI. The CDR3 is 12 residues long. V gave up 8 bases and J gave up 2 bases; unmatched junction bases: 3. CDR3 in DNA: TGTGCCAGCCGGCGGGAGACCTACGAGCAGTACTTC. Protein: CASRRETYEQYF.

Only one count was recorded for this clone. V and J are TRBV4-2 and TRBJ2-5; 7 nucleotides line up with TRBD2. The CDR3 has 16 residues. V shed 3 bases, J shed 4 bases, and the junction held 11 bases outside the gene matches. Germline CDR1 and CDR2: LGHNA and YNFKEQ. CDR3 protein: CASSHSLGTNGETQYF. The DNA of the CDR3 is TGTGCCAGCAGCCACTCACTAGGGACTAATGGAGAGACCCAGTACTTC.

The CDR3 here is CASSVGGTSSYEQYF. CDR3 DNA sequence: TGTGCCAGCAGCGTAGGGGGGACTAGCTCCTACGAGCAGTACTTC. J is TRBJ2-7 and V is TRBV9; 8 bases match TRBD2. From germline, CDR1 is SGDLS and CDR2 YYNGEE. The CDR3 totals 15 residues. J lost 0 bases, V lost 0 bases, and 2 bases had no gene match.

The V gene is TRBV29-1, the J gene TRBJ2-7; TRBD2 might be the D (7 bases). Germline V lookup: CDR1 SQVTM, CDR2 ANQGSEA. The germline V and J ends were trimmed by 4 bases and 5 bases, with 15 bases remaining between them. The CDR3 consists of 13 residues. CDR3 coding DNA: TGCAGCGTTGGGGCGGGGAGGGGGAACGAGCAGTACTTC. Translated: CSVGAGRGNEQYF.

The rearrangement joins TRBV2 to TRBJ1-2, with D maybe TRBD1 (6 bases). CDR3 length: 14 amino acids. Germline assignment: CDR1 SNHLY and CDR2 FYNNEI. Trimming removed 1 base from V and 2 bases from J, with 8 bases in between. CDR3 coding DNA: TGTGCCAGCAGTGAAGGGACAGTGAACTATGGCTACACCTTC. Translation gives CASSEGTVNYGYTF.

The V and J genes are TRBV7-8 and TRBJ1-2; TRBD1 matches 8 bases. With 0 bases clipped from V and 2 bases from J, the junction kept 5 bases outside the gene matches. CDR1 is SGHVS and CDR2 is FQNEAQ in the germline V gene. This CDR3 is 16 amino acids long. The chain's CDR3 is CASSLAYPGGNYGYTF. The CDR3 region has the DNA TGTGCCAGCAGCTTAGCTTATCCAGGGGGCAACTATGGCTACACCTTC.

This chain joins TRBV10-3 and TRBJ2-1; weak D call: TRBD2 (6 bases). The V end lost 11 bases, the J end lost 0 bases, and 17 bases lay between the germline ends. From germline, CDR1 is ENHRY and CDR2 SYGVKD. The CDR3 consists of 15 residues. Written as DNA, the CDR3 is TGTGCCTCCTCGGCGGGGCCGGACTCCTACAATGAGCAGTTCTTC. Translating gives CASSAGPDSYNEQFF.

This clone was observed a handful of times. This chain links TRBV2 with TRBJ1-2, with a weak D call TRBD1 (5 bases). The CDR3 runs 12 residues. Germline assignment: CDR1 SNHLY and CDR2 FYNNEI. Trimming cost V 5 bases and J 8 bases, with 12 bases left between them. The CDR3 coding sequence is TGTGCCAGCAGTCCGGGGGGGACGGGCTACACCTTC. This sequence encodes CASSPGGTGYTF. The variable domain in full, with the rest retrieved from reference TRBV2 and TRBJ1-2, is EPEVTQTPSHQVTQMGQEVILRCVPISNHLYFYWYRQILGQKVEFLVSFYNNEISEKSEIFDDQFSVERPDGSNFTLKIRSTKLEDSAMYFCASSPGGTGYTFGSGTRLTVV.